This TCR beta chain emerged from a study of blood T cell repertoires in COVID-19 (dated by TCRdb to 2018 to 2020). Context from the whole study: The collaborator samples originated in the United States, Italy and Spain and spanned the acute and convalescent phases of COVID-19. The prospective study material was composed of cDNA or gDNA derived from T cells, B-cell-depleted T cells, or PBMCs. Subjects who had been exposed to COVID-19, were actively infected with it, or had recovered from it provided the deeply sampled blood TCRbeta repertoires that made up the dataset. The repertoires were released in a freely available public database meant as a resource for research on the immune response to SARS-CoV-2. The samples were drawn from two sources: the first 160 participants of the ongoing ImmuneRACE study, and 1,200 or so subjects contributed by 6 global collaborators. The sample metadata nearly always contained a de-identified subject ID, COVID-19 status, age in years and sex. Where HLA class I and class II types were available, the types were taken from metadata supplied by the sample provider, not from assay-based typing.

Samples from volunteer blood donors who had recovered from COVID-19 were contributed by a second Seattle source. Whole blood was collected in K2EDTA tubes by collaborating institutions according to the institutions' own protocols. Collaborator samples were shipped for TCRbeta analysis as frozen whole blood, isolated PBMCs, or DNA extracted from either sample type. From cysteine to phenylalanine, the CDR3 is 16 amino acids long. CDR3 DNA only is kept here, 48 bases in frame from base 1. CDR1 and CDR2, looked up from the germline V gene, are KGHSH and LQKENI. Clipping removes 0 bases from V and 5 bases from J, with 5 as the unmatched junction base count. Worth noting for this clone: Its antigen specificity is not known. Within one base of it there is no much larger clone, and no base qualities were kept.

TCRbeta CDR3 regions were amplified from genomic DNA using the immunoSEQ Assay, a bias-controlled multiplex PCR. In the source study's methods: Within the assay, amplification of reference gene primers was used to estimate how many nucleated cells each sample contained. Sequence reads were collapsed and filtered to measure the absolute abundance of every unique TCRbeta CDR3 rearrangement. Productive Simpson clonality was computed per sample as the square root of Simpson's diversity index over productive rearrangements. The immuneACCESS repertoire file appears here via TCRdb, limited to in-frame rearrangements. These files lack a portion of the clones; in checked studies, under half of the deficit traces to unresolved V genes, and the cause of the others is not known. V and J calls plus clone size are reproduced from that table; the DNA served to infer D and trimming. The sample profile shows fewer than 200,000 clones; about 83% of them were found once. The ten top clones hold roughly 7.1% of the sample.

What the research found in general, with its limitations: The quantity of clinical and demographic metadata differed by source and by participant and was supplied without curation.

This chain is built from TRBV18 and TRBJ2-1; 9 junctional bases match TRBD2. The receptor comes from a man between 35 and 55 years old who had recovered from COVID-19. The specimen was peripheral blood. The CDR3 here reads CASSPPGLAGDNEQFF. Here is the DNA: TGTGCCAGCTCACCACCGGGGTTAGCGGGAGACAATGAGCAGTTCTTC.